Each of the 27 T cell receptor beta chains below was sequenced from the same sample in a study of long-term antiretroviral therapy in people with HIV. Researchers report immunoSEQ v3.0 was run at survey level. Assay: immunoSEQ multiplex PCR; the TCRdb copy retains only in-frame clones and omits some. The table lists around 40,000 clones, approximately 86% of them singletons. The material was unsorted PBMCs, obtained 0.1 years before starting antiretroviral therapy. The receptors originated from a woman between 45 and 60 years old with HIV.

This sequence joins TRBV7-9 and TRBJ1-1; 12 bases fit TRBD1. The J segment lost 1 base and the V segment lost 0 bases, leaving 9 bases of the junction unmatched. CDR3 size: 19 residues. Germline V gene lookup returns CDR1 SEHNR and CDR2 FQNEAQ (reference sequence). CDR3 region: CASSLAGTGGFTRNTEAFF. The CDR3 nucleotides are TGTGCCAGCAGCTTAGCCGGGACAGGGGGCTTCACCCGGAACACTGAAGCTTTCTTT.

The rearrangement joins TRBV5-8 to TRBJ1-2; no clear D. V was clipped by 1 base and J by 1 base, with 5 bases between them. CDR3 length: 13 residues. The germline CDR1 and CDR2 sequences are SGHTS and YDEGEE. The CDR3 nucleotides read TGTGCCAGCAGCTTGTTAAATAACTATGGCTACACCTTC. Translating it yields CASSLLNNYGYTF.

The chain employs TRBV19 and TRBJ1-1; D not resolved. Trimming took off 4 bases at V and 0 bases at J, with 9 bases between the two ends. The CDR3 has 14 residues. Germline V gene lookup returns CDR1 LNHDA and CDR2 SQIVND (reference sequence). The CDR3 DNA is TGTGCCAGTAGTAACGAGGGTTTGAACACTGAAGCTTTCTTT. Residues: CASSNEGLNTEAFF.

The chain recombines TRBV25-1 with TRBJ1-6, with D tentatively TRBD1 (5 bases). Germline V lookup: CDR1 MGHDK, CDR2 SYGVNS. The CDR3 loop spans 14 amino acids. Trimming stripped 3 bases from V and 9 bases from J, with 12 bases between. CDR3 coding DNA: TGTGCCAGCAGTGACCCACCTCAGGGTTCACCCCTCCACTTT. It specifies CASSDPPQGSPLHF.

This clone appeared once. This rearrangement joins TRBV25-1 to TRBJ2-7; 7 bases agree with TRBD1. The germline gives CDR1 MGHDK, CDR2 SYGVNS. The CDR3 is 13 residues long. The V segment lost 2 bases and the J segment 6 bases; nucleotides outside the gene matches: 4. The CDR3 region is CASSESTGAEQYF. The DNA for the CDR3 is TGTGCCAGCAGTGAAAGTACAGGGGCCGAGCAGTACTTC.

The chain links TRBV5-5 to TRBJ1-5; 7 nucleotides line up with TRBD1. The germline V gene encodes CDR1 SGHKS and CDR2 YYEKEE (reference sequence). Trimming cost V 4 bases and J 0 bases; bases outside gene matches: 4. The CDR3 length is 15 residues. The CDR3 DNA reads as TGTGCCAGCAGCGCGACAGGGTATAGCAATCAGCCCCAGCATTTT. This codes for CASSATGYSNQPQHF. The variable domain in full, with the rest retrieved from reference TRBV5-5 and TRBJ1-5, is DAGVTQSPTHLIKTRGQQVTLRCSPISGHKSVSWYQQVLGQGPQFIFQYYEKEERGRGNFPDRFSARQFPNYSSELNVNALLLGDSALYLCASSATGYSNQPQHFGDGTRLSIL.

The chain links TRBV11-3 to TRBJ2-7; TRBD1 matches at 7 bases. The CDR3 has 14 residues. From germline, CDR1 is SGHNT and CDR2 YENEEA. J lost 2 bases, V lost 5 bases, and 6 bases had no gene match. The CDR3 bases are TGTGCCAGCAGCGAAGGACAGGCCCCCTACGAGCAGTACTTC. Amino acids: CASSEGQAPYEQYF.

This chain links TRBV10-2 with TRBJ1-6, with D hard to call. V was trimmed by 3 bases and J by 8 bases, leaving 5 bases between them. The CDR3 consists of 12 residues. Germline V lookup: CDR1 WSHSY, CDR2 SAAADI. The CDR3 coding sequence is TGCGCCAGCAGTGACTTAGATTCACCCCTCCACTTT. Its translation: CASSDLDSPLHF.

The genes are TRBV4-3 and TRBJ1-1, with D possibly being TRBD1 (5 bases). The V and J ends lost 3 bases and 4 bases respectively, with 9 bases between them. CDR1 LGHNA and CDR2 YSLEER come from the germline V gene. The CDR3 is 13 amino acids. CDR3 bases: TGCGCCAGCAGCCACGGGGGAGGCACTGAAGCTTTCTTT. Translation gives CASSHGGGTEAFF.

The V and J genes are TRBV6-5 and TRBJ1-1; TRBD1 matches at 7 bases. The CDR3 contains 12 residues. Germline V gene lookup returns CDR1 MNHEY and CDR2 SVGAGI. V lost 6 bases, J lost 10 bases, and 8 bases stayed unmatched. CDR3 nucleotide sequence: TGTGCCAGCAGCACGCCACAGGGGTTAGCTTTCTTT. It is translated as CASSTPQGLAFF.

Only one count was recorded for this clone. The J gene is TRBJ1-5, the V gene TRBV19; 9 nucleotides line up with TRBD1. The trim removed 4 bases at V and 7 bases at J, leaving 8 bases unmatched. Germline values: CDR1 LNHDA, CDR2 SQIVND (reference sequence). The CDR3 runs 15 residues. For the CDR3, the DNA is TGTGCCAGTAGTAAGACCCGGGACAGGGACCAGCCCCAGCATTTT. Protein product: CASSKTRDRDQPQHF.

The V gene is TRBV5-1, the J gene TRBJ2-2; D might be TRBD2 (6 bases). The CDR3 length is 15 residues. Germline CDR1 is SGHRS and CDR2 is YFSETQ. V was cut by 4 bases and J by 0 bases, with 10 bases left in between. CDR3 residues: CASSPGVANTGELFF. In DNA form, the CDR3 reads TGCGCCAGCAGCCCGGGGGTCGCGAACACCGGGGAGCTGTTTTTT.

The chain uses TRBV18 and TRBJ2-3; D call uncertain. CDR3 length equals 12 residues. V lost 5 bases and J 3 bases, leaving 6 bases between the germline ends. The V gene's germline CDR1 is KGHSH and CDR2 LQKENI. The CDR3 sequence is CASSIGTDTQYF. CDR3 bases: TGTGCCAGCTCAATAGGGACAGATACGCAGTATTTT. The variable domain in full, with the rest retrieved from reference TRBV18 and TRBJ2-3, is NAGVMQNPRHLVRRRGQEARLRCSPMKGHSHVYWYRQLPEEGLKFMVYLQKENIIDESGMPKERFSAEFPKEGPSILRIQQVVRGDSAAYFCASSIGTDTQYFGPGTRLTVL.

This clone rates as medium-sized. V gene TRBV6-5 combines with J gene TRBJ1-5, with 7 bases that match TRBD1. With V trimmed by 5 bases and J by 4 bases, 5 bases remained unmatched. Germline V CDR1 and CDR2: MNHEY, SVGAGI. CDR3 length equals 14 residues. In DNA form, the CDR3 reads TGTGCCAGCAGTCAGGGACAGAAGAATCAGCCCCAGCATTTT. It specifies CASSQGQKNQPQHF.

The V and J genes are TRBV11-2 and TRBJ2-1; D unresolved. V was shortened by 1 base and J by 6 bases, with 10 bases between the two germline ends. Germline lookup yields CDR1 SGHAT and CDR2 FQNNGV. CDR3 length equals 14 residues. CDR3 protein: CASSLGLASNEQFF. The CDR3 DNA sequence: TGTGCCAGCAGCTTAGGTCTGGCGAGCAATGAGCAGTTCTTC.

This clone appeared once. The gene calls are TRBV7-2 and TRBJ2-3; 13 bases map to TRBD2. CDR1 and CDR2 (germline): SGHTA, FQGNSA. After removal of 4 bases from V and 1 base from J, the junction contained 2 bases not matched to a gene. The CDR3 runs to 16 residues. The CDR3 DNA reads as TGTGCCAGCAGCTCCGGACTAGCGGGGGGCACAGATACGCAGTATTTT. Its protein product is CASSSGLAGGTDTQYF.

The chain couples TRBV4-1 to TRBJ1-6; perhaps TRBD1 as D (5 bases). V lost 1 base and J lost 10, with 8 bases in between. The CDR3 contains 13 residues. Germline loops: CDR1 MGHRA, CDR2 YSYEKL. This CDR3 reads CASSQGGDSPLHF. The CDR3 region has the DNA TGCGCCAGCAGCCAAGGGGGGGACTCACCCCTCCACTTT.

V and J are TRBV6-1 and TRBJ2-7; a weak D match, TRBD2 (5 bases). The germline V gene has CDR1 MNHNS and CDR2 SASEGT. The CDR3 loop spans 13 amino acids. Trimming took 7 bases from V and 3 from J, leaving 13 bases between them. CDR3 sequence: CASILANSYEQYF. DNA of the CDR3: TGTGCCAGCATTCTAGCTAATAGCTACGAGCAGTACTTC.

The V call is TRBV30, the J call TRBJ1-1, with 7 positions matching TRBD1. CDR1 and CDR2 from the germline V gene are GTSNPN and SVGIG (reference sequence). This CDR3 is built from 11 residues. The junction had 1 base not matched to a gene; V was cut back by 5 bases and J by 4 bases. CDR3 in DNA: TGTGCCTGGGACAGGGCCACTGAAGCTTTCTTT. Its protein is CAWDRATEAFF. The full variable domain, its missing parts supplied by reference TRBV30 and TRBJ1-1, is SQTIHQWPATLVQPVGSPLSLECTVEGTSNPNLYWYRQAAGRGLQLLFYSVGIGQISSEVPQNLSASRPQDRQFILSSKKLLLSDSGFYLCAWDRATEAFFGQGTRLTVV.

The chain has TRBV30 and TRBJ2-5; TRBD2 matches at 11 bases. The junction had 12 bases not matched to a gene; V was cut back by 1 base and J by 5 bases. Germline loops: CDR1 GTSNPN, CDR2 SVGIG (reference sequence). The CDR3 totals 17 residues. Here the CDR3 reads CAWSASSGGTPVETQYF. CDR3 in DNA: TGTGCCTGGAGTGCCTCTAGCGGGGGGACCCCGGTGGAGACCCAGTACTTC.

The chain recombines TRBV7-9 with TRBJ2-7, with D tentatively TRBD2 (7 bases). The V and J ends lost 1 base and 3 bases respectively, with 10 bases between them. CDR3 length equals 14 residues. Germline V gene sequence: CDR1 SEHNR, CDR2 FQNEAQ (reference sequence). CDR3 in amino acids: CASSLGGGVYEQYF. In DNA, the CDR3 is TGTGCCAGCAGCTTAGGGGGGGGCGTCTACGAGCAGTACTTC.

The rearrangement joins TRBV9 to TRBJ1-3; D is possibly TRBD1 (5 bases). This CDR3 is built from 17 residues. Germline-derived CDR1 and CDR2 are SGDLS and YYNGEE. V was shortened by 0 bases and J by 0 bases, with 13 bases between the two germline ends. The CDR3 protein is CASSVGSGGSSGNTIYF. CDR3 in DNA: TGTGCCAGCAGCGTAGGGTCGGGGGGAAGCTCTGGAAACACCATATATTTT.

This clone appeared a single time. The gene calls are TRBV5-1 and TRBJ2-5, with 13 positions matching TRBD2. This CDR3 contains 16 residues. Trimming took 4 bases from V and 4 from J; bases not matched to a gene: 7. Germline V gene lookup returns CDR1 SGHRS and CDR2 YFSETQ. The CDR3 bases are TGCGCCAGCAGCACGCGACTAGCGGGGGGCGGAGAGACCCAGTACTTC. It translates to CASSTRLAGGGETQYF.

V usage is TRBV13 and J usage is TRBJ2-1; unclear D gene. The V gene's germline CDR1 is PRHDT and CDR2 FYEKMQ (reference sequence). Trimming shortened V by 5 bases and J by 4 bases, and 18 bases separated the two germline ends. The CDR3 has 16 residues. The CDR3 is CASSTGYGWSYNEQFF. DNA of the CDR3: TGTGCCAGCAGCACTGGATACGGTTGGAGTTACAATGAGCAGTTCTTC. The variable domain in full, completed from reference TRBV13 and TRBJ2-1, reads AAGVIQSPRHLIKEKRETATLKCYPIPRHDTVYWYQQGPGQDPQFLISFYEKMQSDKGSIPDRFSAQQFSDYHSELNMSSLELGDSALYFCASSTGYGWSYNEQFFGPGTRLTVL.

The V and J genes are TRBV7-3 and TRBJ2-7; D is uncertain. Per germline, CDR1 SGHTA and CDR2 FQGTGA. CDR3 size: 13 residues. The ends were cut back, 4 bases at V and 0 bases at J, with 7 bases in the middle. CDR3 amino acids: CASSSRGSYEQYF. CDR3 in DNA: TGTGCCAGCAGCTCCCGCGGCTCCTACGAGCAGTACTTC. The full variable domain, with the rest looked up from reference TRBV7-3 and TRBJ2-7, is GAGVSQTPSNKVTEKGKYVELRCDPISGHTALYWYRQSLGQGPEFLIYFQGTGAADDSGLPNDRFFAVRPEGSVSTLKIQRTERGDSAVYLCASSSRGSYEQYFGPGTRLTVT.

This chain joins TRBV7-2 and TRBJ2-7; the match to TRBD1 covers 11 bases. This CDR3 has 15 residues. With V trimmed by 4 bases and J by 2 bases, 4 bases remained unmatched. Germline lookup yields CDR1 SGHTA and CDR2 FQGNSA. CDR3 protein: CASSWTGGAPYEQYF. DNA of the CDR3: TGTGCCAGCAGCTGGACAGGGGGCGCCCCCTACGAGCAGTACTTC.

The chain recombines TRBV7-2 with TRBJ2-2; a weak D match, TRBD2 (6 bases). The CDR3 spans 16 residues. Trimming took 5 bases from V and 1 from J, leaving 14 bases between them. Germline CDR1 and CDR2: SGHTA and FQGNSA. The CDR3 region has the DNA TGTGCCAGCAGCCCTAACGCCGGGGGGAACACCGGGGAGCTGTTTTTT. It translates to CASSPNAGGNTGELFF.